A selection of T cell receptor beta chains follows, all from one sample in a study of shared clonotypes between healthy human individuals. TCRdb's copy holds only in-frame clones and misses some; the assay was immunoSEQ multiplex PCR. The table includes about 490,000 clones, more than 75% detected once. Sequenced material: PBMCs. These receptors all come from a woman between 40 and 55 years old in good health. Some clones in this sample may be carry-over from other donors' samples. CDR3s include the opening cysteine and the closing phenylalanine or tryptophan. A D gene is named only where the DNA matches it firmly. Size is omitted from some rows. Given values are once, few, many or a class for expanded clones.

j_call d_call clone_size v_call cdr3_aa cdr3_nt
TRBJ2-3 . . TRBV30 CAWGRDTQYF TGTGCCTGGGGCCGGGATACGCAGTATTTT
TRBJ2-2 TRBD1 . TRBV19 CASSGTGVAGELFF TGTGCCAGTAGTGGGACAGGGGTGGCCGGGGAGCTGTTTTTT
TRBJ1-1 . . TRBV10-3 CAISNREDTEAFF TGTGCCATCAGCAATAGGGAGGACACTGAAGCTTTCTTT
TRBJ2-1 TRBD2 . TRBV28 CASRLAGDNEQFF TGTGCCAGCCGACTAGCGGGGGACAATGAGCAGTTCTTC
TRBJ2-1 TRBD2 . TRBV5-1 CASSWEGMGNTNEQFF TGCGCCAGCAGCTGGGAGGGAATGGGTAATACCAATGAGCAGTTCTTC
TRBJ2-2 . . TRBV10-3 CAISAGGAEAGELFF TGTGCCATCAGCGCTGGTGGGGCTGAGGCCGGGGAGCTGTTTTTT
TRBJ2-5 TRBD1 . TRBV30 CAWTTGDAKRTQYF TGTGCCTGGACCACAGGGGACGCCAAGAGAACCCAGTACTTC
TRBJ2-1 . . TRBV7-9 CASSWGNEQFF TGTGCCAGCAGCTGGGGCAATGAGCAGTTCTTC
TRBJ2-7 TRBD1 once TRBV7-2 CASSLVSGQNYEQYF TGTGCCAGCAGCTTAGTGTCGGGACAGAACTACGAGCAGTACTTC
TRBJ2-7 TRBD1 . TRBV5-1 CASSIDRGEQYF TGCGCCAGCAGCATCGACAGGGGCGAGCAGTACTTC
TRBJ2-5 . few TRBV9 CASRRFGGREETQYF TGTGCCAGCCGCCGATTTGGGGGCAGGGAAGAGACCCAGTACTTC
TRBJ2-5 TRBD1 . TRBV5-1 CASSVLTGEKETQYF TGCGCCAGCAGCGTACTAACAGGGGAAAAAGAGACCCAGTACTTC
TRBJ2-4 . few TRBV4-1 CASSQGLVAALAKNIQYF TGCGCCAGCAGCCAAGGCCTAGTGGCTGCCCTAGCCAAAAACATTCAGTACTTC
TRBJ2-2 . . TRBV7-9 CASSLRGKNTGELFF TGTGCCAGCAGCTTAAGGGGGAAGAACACCGGGGAGCTGTTTTTT
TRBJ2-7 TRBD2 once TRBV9 CASSVASGGLREQYF TGTGCCAGCAGCGTAGCTAGCGGGGGCCTTCGCGAGCAGTACTTC